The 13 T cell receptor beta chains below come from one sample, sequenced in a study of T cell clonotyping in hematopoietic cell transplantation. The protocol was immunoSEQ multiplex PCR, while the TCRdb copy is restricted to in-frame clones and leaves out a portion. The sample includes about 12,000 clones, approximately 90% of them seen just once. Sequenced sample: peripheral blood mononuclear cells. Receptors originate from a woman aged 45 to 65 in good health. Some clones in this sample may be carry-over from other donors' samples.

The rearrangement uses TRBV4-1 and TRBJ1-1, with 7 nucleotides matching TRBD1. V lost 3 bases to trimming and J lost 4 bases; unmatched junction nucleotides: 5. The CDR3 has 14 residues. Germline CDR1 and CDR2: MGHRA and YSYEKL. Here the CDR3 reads CASSQTGRGTEAFF. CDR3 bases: TGCGCCAGCAGCCAGACAGGGAGGGGCACTGAAGCTTTCTTT.

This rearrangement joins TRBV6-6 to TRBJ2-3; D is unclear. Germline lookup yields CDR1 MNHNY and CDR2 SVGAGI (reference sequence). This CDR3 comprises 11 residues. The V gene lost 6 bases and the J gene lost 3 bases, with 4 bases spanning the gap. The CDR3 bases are TGTGCCAGCAGGTCGACAGATACGCAGTATTTT. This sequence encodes CASRSTDTQYF.

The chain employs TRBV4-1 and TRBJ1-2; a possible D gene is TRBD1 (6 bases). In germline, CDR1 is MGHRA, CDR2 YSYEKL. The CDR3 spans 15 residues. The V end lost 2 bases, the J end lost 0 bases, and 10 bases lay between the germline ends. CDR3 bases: TGCGCCAGCAGCCAATTACAGGGATCTAACTATGGCTACACCTTC. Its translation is CASSQLQGSNYGYTF.

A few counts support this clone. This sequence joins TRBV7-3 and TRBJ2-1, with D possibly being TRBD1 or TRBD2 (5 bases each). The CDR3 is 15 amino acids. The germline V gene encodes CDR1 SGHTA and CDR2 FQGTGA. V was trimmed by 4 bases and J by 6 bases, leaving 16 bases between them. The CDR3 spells CASSSPGPVRNEQFF. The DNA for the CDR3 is TGTGCCAGCAGCTCACCGGGACCCGTGCGCAATGAGCAGTTCTTC.

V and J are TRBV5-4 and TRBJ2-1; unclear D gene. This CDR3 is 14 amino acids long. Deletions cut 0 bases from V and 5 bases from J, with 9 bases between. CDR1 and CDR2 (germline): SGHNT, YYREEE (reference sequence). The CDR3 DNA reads TGTGCCAGCAGCTTGGTCCCCGAAAACAATGAGCAGTTCTTC. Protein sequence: CASSLVPENNEQFF.

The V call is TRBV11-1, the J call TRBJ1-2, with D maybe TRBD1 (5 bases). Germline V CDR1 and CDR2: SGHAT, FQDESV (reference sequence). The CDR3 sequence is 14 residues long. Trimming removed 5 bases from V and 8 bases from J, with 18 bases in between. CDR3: CASSARGGRDGYTF. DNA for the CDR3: TGTGCCAGCAGCGCTAGGGGCGGCAGGGACGGCTACACCTTC.

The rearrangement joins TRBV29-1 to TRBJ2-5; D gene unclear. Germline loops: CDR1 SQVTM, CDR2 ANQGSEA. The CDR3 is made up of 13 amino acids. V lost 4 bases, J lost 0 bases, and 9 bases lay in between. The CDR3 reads CSVVRGNQETQYF. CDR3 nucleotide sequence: TGCAGCGTTGTGCGTGGGAACCAAGAGACCCAGTACTTC.

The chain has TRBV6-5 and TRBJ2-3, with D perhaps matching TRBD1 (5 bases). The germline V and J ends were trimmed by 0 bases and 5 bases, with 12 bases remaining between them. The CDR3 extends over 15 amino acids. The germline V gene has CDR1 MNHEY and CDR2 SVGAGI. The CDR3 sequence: CASSYSGRARDTQYF. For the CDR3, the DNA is TGTGCCAGCAGTTACTCGGGCAGGGCAAGAGATACGCAGTATTTT.

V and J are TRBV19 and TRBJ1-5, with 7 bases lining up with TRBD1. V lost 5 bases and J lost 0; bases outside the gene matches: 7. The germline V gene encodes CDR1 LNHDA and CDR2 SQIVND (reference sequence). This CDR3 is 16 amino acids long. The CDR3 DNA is TGTGCCAGTAGTTGGGGACAGATCTATAGCAATCAGCCCCAGCATTTT. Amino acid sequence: CASSWGQIYSNQPQHF.

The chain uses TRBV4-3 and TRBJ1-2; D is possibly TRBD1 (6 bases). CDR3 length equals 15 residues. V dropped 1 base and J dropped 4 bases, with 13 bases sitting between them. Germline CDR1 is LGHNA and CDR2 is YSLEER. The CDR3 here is CASSQGQDSPYGYTF. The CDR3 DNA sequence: TGCGCCAGCAGCCAAGGACAGGACTCCCCCTATGGCTACACCTTC.

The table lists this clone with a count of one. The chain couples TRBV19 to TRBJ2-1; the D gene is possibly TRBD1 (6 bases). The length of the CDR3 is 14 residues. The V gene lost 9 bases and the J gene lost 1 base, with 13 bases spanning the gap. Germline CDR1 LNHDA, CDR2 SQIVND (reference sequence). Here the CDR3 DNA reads TGTGCCAGCCACCGGGACACTTCCTACAATGAGCAGTTCTTC. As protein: CASHRDTSYNEQFF. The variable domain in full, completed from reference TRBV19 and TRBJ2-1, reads DGGITQSPKYLFRKEGQNVTLSCEQNLNHDAMYWYRQDPGQGLRLIYYSQIVNDFQKGDIAEGYSVSREKKESFPLTVTSAQKNPTAFYLCASHRDTSYNEQFFGPGTRLTVL.

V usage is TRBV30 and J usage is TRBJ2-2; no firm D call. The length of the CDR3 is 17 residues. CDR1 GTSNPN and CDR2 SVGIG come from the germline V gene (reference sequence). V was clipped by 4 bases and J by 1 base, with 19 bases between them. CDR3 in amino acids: CAWNYPGWVVNTGELFF. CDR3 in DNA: TGTGCCTGGAACTATCCGGGCTGGGTCGTGAACACCGGGGAGCTGTTTTTT. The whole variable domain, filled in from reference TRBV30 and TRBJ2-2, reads SQTIHQWPATLVQPVGSPLSLECTVEGTSNPNLYWYRQAAGRGLQLLFYSVGIGQISSEVPQNLSASRPQDRQFILSSKKLLLSDSGFYLCAWNYPGWVVNTGELFFGEGSRLTVL.

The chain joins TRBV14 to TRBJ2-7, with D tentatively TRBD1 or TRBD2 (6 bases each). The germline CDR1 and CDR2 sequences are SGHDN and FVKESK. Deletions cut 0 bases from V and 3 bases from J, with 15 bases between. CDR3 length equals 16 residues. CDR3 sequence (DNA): TGTGCCAGCAGCCAAGATTGGTCGGGGGCGGGCTACGAGCAGTACTTC. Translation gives CASSQDWSGAGYEQYF.